Following are 11 T cell receptor beta chains from one sample sequenced in a study of CD8+ T cells in alopecia areata. Sequencing templates came from extracted RNA that was reverse transcribed into cDNA. Some clones are missing from TCRdb's copy, which holds only in-frame ones; the method was immunoSEQ multiplex PCR. The top ten hold 25% of the sample, which has some 150,000 clones, 80% to 90% seen once. As for treatment: oral pan-JAK inhibitor, 5-10 mg twice daily. Source: CD8+ T cells sorted from blood, taken at week 4, from a patient treated with tofacitinib. The receptors come from a human donor with alopecia areata.

V is TRBV4-1 and J is TRBJ2-2, with 8 bases matching TRBD2. The CDR3 extends over 21 amino acids. Unmatched junction bases numbered 20, after V lost 5 bases and J lost 0 bases. Germline V gives CDR1 MGHRA, CDR2 YSYEKL. The DNA for the CDR3 is TGCGCCAGCAGCTCCTCCGGGGGGGTGGCAGGGAAAAAATCGAACACCGGGGAGCTGTTTTTT. Translated: CASSSSGGVAGKKSNTGELFF.

The chain is built from TRBV7-2 and TRBJ2-2; 11 positions match TRBD1. CDR1 is SGHTA, CDR2 FQGNSA, per germline. Trimming cost V 2 bases and J 6 bases; bases outside gene matches: 5. The CDR3 is 16 residues long. CDR3 nucleotides: TGTGCCAGCAGCTTATACGGGACAGGGGGTCCCGGGGAGCTGTTTTTT. This translates into CASSLYGTGGPGELFF.

This chain uses TRBV5-6 with TRBJ2-1; TRBD2 matches at 11 bases. The CDR3 runs 19 residues. Germline V CDR1 and CDR2: SGHDT, YYEEEE. The V segment lost 0 bases and the J segment 0 bases; nucleotides outside the gene matches: 8. The CDR3 coding sequence is TGTGCCAGCAGCTTGGGCCTAGCGGGGGGCCCTAGCTCCTACAATGAGCAGTTCTTC. Protein sequence: CASSLGLAGGPSSYNEQFF.

V and J are TRBV7-9 and TRBJ2-1; 10 positions agree with TRBD2. The V segment lost 5 bases and the J segment 3 bases; nucleotides outside the gene matches: 7. CDR1 and CDR2 (germline): SEHNR, FQNEAQ (reference sequence). This CDR3 has 16 residues. The CDR3 spells CASSNTGTSDYNEQFF. In DNA, the CDR3 is TGTGCCAGCAGCAATACCGGGACTAGCGACTACAATGAGCAGTTCTTC.

The chain carries TRBV12-2 and TRBJ2-1; the table's D call, TRBD2, was not checked against the DNA. TRBV12-2 is listed as a pseudogene. This CDR3 region has 16 residues. The CDR3 sequence is CASRPTRRRSYNEQFF. CDR3 DNA sequence: TGTGCAAGTCGCCCCACCCGGCGGAGATCATACAATGAGCAGTTCTTC.

This sequence joins TRBV4-1 and TRBJ2-5; TRBD1 matches at 7 bases. Germline trimming cut 2 bases from V and 3 bases from J; bases unmatched to any gene: 3. CDR1 and CDR2 from the germline V gene are MGHRA and YSYEKL. The CDR3 is 14 amino acids. The CDR3 protein is CASSQTGTEETQYF. CDR3 sequence (DNA): TGCGCCAGCAGCCAAACCGGGACAGAAGAGACCCAGTACTTC.

The chain employs TRBV27 and TRBJ2-5; 8 positions agree with TRBD2. Germline V lookup: CDR1 MNHEY, CDR2 SMNVEV (reference sequence). There are 16 residues in the CDR3. J gave up 4 bases and V 2 bases, and 9 bases lay outside the gene matches. In nucleotides, the CDR3 is TGTGCCAGCAGTTTAGGGGGGACTAGTCTCGGAGAGACCCAGTACTTC. Translated, it gives CASSLGGTSLGETQYF.

This clone was seen ten or more times. The chain combines TRBV19 with TRBJ2-7, with 10 bases identical to TRBD1. The germline V gene encodes CDR1 LNHDA and CDR2 SQIVND (reference sequence). V was clipped by 6 bases and J by 4 bases; unmatched bases: 9. This CDR3 contains 15 residues. The CDR3 reads CASSRPGQGNYEQYF. The DNA of the CDR3 is TGTGCCAGTAGCCGTCCGGGACAGGGGAATTACGAGCAGTACTTC.

With regard to this clone: Other DNA sequences from this sample encode an identical CDR3 as well. This chain links TRBV27 with TRBJ2-7; 8 bases line up with TRBD1. The germline CDR1 and CDR2 sequences are MNHEY and SMNVEV (reference sequence). Losses at the gene ends were 3 bases for V and 2 bases for J; bases not matched to a gene: 0. This CDR3 contains 13 residues. The CDR3 loop reads CASSLDRAYEQYF. The CDR3, as DNA: TGTGCCAGCAGTTTGGACAGGGCCTACGAGCAGTACTTC.

The chain joins TRBV10-2 to TRBJ2-7; the match to TRBD2 covers 8 bases. The CDR3 covers 14 residues. The V gene's germline CDR1 is WSHSY and CDR2 SAAADI. Trimming cost V 4 bases and J 6 bases; bases outside gene matches: 8. The CDR3: CASSVGTRTREQYF. CDR3 nucleotides: TGCGCCAGCAGTGTGGGGACTAGGACGCGCGAGCAGTACTTC.

The rearrangement uses TRBV4-3 and TRBJ2-7; the D gene is possibly TRBD2 (5 bases). The CDR3 contains 12 residues. Trimming cost V 3 bases and J 7 bases, with 10 bases left between them. Germline CDR1 is LGHNA and CDR2 is YSLEER. The CDR3 DNA is TGCGCCAGCAGCCAGGGCAGCGGTGAGCAGTACTTC. Its protein product is CASSQGSGEQYF.